This is a list of T cell receptor beta chains from one sample in a study of metastatic and nonmetastatic thyroid tumors. With MiXCR, TCRdb called clones anew from the PCR reads. The sample consists of 25,000 to 30,000 clones, roughly 4.2% of them appearing once. The specimen was blood. These TCRs come from a female donor with papillary thyroid cancer or a benign thyroid nodule (not recorded which). Some clones in this sample may be carry-over from other donors' samples. Both conserved end residues are part of each CDR3. D genes are given only for firm matches. A row's size may be missing; if present it is once, few, many or a size class.

TRBJ2-1 | TRBV30 | many | NA | TGTGCCTGGAGTGTTAGGTCCAATGAGCAGTTCTTC | CAWSVRSNEQFF
TRBJ2-3 | TRBV6-4 | few | NA | TGTGCCAGCAGTGGGGCAGGAGGCACAGATACGCAGTATTTT | CASSGAGGTDTQYF
TRBJ2-3 | TRBV5-6 | NA | NA | TGTGCCAGCAGCTGGAGGGGGGTGGCTACGCAGTCTTTT | CASSWRGVATQSF
TRBJ2-3 | TRBV2 | many | TRBD2 | TGTGCCATCCCCGGGGGGGTAGTCACAGATACGCAGTATTTT | CAIPGGVVTDTQYF
TRBJ1-5 | TRBV28 | many | TRBD1 | TGTGCCAGCAGTACCAACCCCGCGATTCGTCGTACACGGGACAGGGTCAGCAATCAGCCCCAGCATTTT | CASSTNPAIRRTRDRVSNQPQHF
TRBJ2-7 | TRBV6-5 | medium-sized | NA | TGTGCCAGCAGTTACTCGTTGGGGACCACACACGAGCAGTACTTC | CASSYSLGTTHEQYF
TRBJ2-7 | TRBV6-2/TRBV6-3 | NA | NA | TGTGCCAGCAGCCAAGGCGACGGAAGGAGCTACGAGCAGTACTTC | CASSQGDGRSYEQYF
TRBJ2-7 | TRBV4-2 | many | TRBD2 | TGTGCCAGCAGCCAAGGGGGCGGGAGCCCCCTCGGCGAGCAGTACTTC | CASSQGGGSPLGEQYF
TRBJ2-5 | TRBV7-2 | many | NA | TGTGCCAGCAGCCGTGGAGGGGGGGAGGGACAAGAGACCCAGTACTTC | CASSRGGGEGQETQYF
TRBJ2-2 | TRBV9 | few | TRBD2 | TGTGCCAGCAGCGTCGGACTAGCGGGAGATAACACCGGGGAGCTGTTTTTT | CASSVGLAGDNTGELFF
TRBJ2-7 | TRBV6-1 | medium-sized | NA | TGTGCCAGCAGTGAACAGGACCTATCGTACGAGCAGTACTTC | CASSEQDLSYEQYF
TRBJ2-1 | TRBV18 | many | TRBD2 | TGTGCCAGCTCATCTGCGGGAGAAAATGAGCAGTTCTTC | CASSSAGENEQFF
TRBJ2-7 | TRBV27 | few | NA | TGTGCCAGCAGTTCGATAGGTTTCAGCTCCTACGAGCAGTACTTC | CASSSIGFSSYEQYF
TRBJ2-7 | TRBV20-1 | many | NA | TGCAGTGCTCATGGGGGGGGGCGGGCCTCCTACGAGCAGTACTTC | CSAHGGGRASYEQYF
TRBJ2-2 | TRBV24-1 | few | NA | TGTGCCACCAGTCAAACTAACACCGGGGAGCTGTTTTTT | CATSQTNTGELFF
TRBJ2-5 | TRBV11-2 | many | NA | TGTGCCAGCAGCTTAGGGGGATCCGTCGGGGAGACCCAGTACTTC | CASSLGGSVGETQYF
TRBJ2-2 | TRBV6-2/TRBV6-3 | NA | NA | TGTGCCAGCAGCCAGGACGACACCGGGGAGCTGTTTTTT | CASSQDDTGELFF
TRBJ2-3 | TRBV4-1 | NA | NA | TGCGCCAGCAGCCAAGGCCTCCTGGAGCAGTATTTT | CASSQGLLEQYF
TRBJ2-2 | TRBV27 | many | TRBD1 | TGTGCCAGCAGTCCGACTAACAGGGGCCTGAACACCGGGGAGCTGTTTTTT | CASSPTNRGLNTGELFF
TRBJ1-2 | TRBV20-1 | NA | NA | TGCAGTGCTAGAGATCCGGTCAGCAACTATGGCTACACCTTC | CSARDPVSNYGYTF
TRBJ2-1 | TRBV5-1 | many | TRBD2 | TGCGCCAGCAGCTTCCTCGGACTAGCGGGAGAGAATGAGCAGTTCTTC | CASSFLGLAGENEQFF
TRBJ2-2 | TRBV6-4 | NA | TRBD1 | TGTGCCAGCAGTGACGGGACAGGGGGCACCGGGGAGCTGTTTTTT | CASSDGTGGTGELFF
TRBJ2-7 | TRBV20-1 | NA | NA | TGCAGTGCTAGAGATCGGCATATAGACTACAACGAGCAGTACTTC | CSARDRHIDYNEQYF
TRBJ2-5 | TRBV24-1 | many | NA | TGTGCCACCAGTGATTTGAAGGGAGGGAGGGGGGGTTCAGTAGAGACCCAGTACTTC | CATSDLKGGRGGSVETQYF
TRBJ1-6 | TRBV2 | few | NA | TGTGCCAGCTCAGGAAACAGGAAGGATTCACCCCTCCACTTT | CASSGNRKDSPLHF
TRBJ1-4 | TRBV5-1 | once | TRBD1 | TGCGCCAGCCGGGCTACAGGGGGTGAAAAACTGGTTTTT | CASRATGGEKLVF
TRBJ1-5 | TRBV6-2/TRBV6-3 | few | TRBD1 | TGTGCCAGCAGTGCAGACAGGGATCAGCCCCAGCATTTT | CASSADRDQPQHF
TRBJ1-5 | TRBV7-2 | many | TRBD1 | TGTGCCAGCAGCTCGTTCGTGACAGGGCGGCTGGTGAGCAATCAGCCCCAGCATTTT | CASSSFVTGRLVSNQPQHF
TRBJ2-7 | TRBV6-5 | NA | TRBD2 | TGTGCCAGCAGCTATTGGTCGATGACTAGCGCACACGAGCAGTACTTC | CASSYWSMTSAHEQYF
TRBJ2-1 | TRBV7-3 | few | NA | TGTGCCAGCAGCTTGTGTGGTGGAGGGGAGCAGTTCTTC | CASSLCGGGEQFF
TRBJ1-4 | TRBV6-2/TRBV6-3 | few | NA | TGTGCCAGCAGTCGGGACGGAAAGAATGAAAAACTGTTTTTT | CASSRDGKNEKLFF
TRBJ1-1 | TRBV6-1 | NA | NA | TGTGCCAGCAGGGAAGGGTTGGGGCGCACTGAAGCTTTCTTT | CASREGLGRTEAFF
TRBJ1-1 | TRBV11-2 | many | NA | TGTGCCAGCAGCCCTCGTATCTTAAGCAACACTGAAGCTTTCTTT | CASSPRILSNTEAFF
TRBJ2-3 | TRBV9 | NA | NA | TGTGCCAGCAGCGAGCGGTTATCTAGCACAGATACGCAGTATTTT | CASSERLSSTDTQYF
TRBJ1-1 | TRBV30 | few | NA | TGTGTCTTTCCGGGACGGGTGAACACTGAAGCTTTCTTT | CVFPGRVNTEAFF
TRBJ1-1 | TRBV28 | NA | NA | TGTGCCAGCAGTTTATACAGGGAGTTCACTGAAGCTTTCTTT | CASSLYREFTEAFF
TRBJ2-7 | TRBV5-4 | many | NA | TGTGCCAGCAGCTTGACAGGAGTCGACGAGCAGTACTTC | CASSLTGVDEQYF
TRBJ1-5 | TRBV7-6 | few | TRBD1 | TGTGCCAGCAGCTTGACGGACAGGGGTCAGCCCCAGCATTTT | CASSLTDRGQPQHF
TRBJ2-3 | TRBV15 | NA | TRBD1 | TGTGCCACCAGCGGCCTGACAGGGGGCTCAGATACGCAGTATTTT | CATSGLTGGSDTQYF
TRBJ1-1 | TRBV2 | many | TRBD1 | TGTGCCAGCAGTGGGAATCAGGGGGCAAGATTAAACACTGAAGCTTTCTTT | CASSGNQGARLNTEAFF
TRBJ2-2 | TRBV4-1 | many | NA | TGCGCCAGCAGCCAAGACCCGGGACACGATCTGATCGGGGAGCTGTTTTTT | CASSQDPGHDLIGELFF
TRBJ2-5 | TRBV7-2 | many | NA | TGTGCCAGCAGCTTACGGGACTTCCAAGAGACCCAGTACTTC | CASSLRDFQETQYF
TRBJ2-2 | TRBV2 | NA | NA | TGTGCCAGCAGAGGAGTGGGAGCCGGGAACACCGGGGAGCTGTTTTTT | CASRGVGAGNTGELFF
TRBJ2-7 | TRBV7-3 | NA | NA | TGTGCCAGCAGCGCCCTTGGCGGGACGTCCTACGAGCAGTACTTC | CASSALGGTSYEQYF
TRBJ1-6 | TRBV3-1 | NA | NA | TGTGCCAGCAGCCAAGATCTTTCGAGGGGGTCAGCGGGTTCACCCCTCCACTTT | CASSQDLSRGSAGSPLHF
TRBJ1-1 | TRBV6-4 | few | NA | TGTGCCAGCAGTGTGGACCGGGGCACTGAAGCTTTCTTT | CASSVDRGTEAFF
TRBJ1-5 | TRBV2 | few | NA | TGTGCCAGCAGGTTCGGGGGAAACAATCAGCCCCAGCATTTT | CASRFGGNNQPQHF
TRBJ2-3 | TRBV6-1 | NA | TRBD1 | TGTGCCAGCAGACAACAGGGGTCTCGCACAGATACGCAGTATTTT | CASRQQGSRTDTQYF
TRBJ2-1 | TRBV6-1 | medium-sized | NA | TGTGCCAGCAGTCCCCAGGCACAGTCTGAGCAGTTCTTC | CASSPQAQSEQFF
TRBJ2-1 | TRBV6-2/TRBV6-3 | NA | TRBD2 | TGTGCCAGCAGTTACTCGCGTCAGCGCGGGAGTCTGTATGAGCAGTTCTTC | CASSYSRQRGSLYEQFF
TRBJ1-2 | TRBV6-1 | few | NA | TGTGCCAGCAGTGAAGGGGGCTGGAGCTATGGCTACACCTTC | CASSEGGWSYGYTF
TRBJ1-6 | TRBV28 | medium-sized | NA | TGTGCCACCACAGACAGCCGTTCACCCCTCCACTTT | CATTDSRSPLHF
TRBJ2-1 | TRBV2 | many | TRBD2 | TGTGCCAGCAGCAGCGGGAGGGCCGCTGAGCAGTTCTTC | CASSSGRAAEQFF
TRBJ1-1 | TRBV7-9 | many | NA | TGTGCCAGCAGCTTAGATATGTGGGACACTGAAGCTTTCTTT | CASSLDMWDTEAFF
TRBJ2-3 | TRBV24-1 | few | TRBD2 | TGTGCCACCAGTGGCCCGGGACTAGAGGGAGGGGATACGCAGTATTTT | CATSGPGLEGGDTQYF
TRBJ1-2 | TRBV6-5 | few | TRBD1 | TGTGCCAGCAGTTTATTAGGGACAGGGGGTAGCGGCTACACCTTC | CASSLLGTGGSGYTF
TRBJ2-1 | TRBV6-1 | few | TRBD2 | TGTGCCAGCAAGGGACGGCGGGAGGGGCGGAATGAGCAGTTCTTC | CASKGRREGRNEQFF
TRBJ1-1 | TRBV20-1 | NA | TRBD1 | TGCAGTGCTAGAGAACCCAGGGGGGGAGGGAAAGGGAGTGAAGCTTTCTTT | CSAREPRGGGKGSEAFF
TRBJ1-6 | TRBV2 | many | NA | TGTGCCGTCCAACTGAGCTCCTATAATTCACCCCTCCACTTT | CAVQLSSYNSPLHF